A single sample gave rise to the 10 T cell receptor beta chains below, sequenced in a study of tumor and adjacent non-tumor tissue in lung cancer. The library came from three nested PCR rounds adapted from ARM-PCR protocols. Each CDR3 protein gets one entry after TCRdb re-called the multiplex PCR reads with MiXCR. The repertoire holds some 80,000 distinct CDR3 sequences, with around 76% as singletons. The template was RNA from unsorted bulk tissue. The normal lung tissue was taken more than 3 cm from the tumor edge. Sequencing was performed on distant non-tumor lung tissue. The receptors originated from a woman aged 50 to 65 with non-small cell lung cancer.

The gene calls are TRBV11-2 and TRBJ1-3, with a weak D call TRBD1 (5 bases). The CDR3 totals 15 residues. Trimming removed 11 bases at V and 0 bases at J, with 17 bases between. The germline V gene encodes CDR1 SGHAT and CDR2 FQNNGV. The chain's CDR3 is CADSADMNSGNTIYF. CDR3 bases: TGTGCCGACAGCGCAGACATGAACTCTGGAAACACCATATATTTT. Combining the CDR3 with reference TRBV11-2 and TRBJ1-3 gives the whole variable domain EAGVAQSPRYKIIEKRQSVAFWCNPISGHATLYWYQQILGQGPKLLIQFQNNGVVDDSQLPKDRFSAERLKGVDSTLKIQPAKLEDSAVYLCADSADMNSGNTIYFGEGSWLTVV.

Points on this clonotype: No conserved phenylalanine or tryptophan is present at the end of the CDR3, so a read error is the likely explanation. This chain's CDR3 is CASSYSNTGELFY. The CDR3 bases are TGTGCCAGCAGTTACTCAAACACCGGGGAGCTGTTTTAT. V gene TRBV6-2 or TRBV6-3 combines with J gene TRBJ2-2; unclear D gene. CDR3 length: 13 amino acids. From germline, CDR1 is MNHEY and CDR2 SVGEGT. V lost 0 bases to trimming and J lost 2 bases, with 1 base between them.

By share of the sample, this clonotype is medium-sized (0.01 to 0.1%). The CDR3 sequence: CSVGPGDTEAFF. CDR3 coding DNA: TGCAGCGTTGGGCCAGGGGACACTGAAGCTTTCTTT. V usage is TRBV29-1 and J usage is TRBJ1-1; a possible D gene is TRBD1 (6 bases). This CDR3 is built from 12 residues. The ends were cut back, 4 bases at V and 3 bases at J, with 9 bases in the middle. Germline CDR1 is SQVTM and CDR2 is ANQGSEA.

Worth noting for this clonotype: At one end the junction does not follow the germline gene, possibly because of a read error. The gene calls are TRBV29-1 and TRBJ2-2, with 7 bases matching TRBD2. CDR1 and CDR2 from the germline V gene are SQVTM and ANQGSEA. This CDR3 contains 16 residues. CDR3 loop: CSVMTSGREGNGELFF. The CDR3 DNA sequence: TGCAGCGTGATGACTAGTGGGAGGGAAGGCAACGGGGAGTTGTTTTTT.

This clonotype was observed a single time. The CDR3, as DNA: TGTGCCAGCAGCTTAGAAGCCAGCGGGTGGGCTGGGCAGTTCTTC. Amino acids: CASSLEASGWAGQFF. The chain employs TRBV11-2 and TRBJ2-1; possible D gene TRBD2, 6 bases. Deletions cut 0 bases from V and 12 bases from J, with 18 bases between. Germline CDR1 SGHAT, CDR2 FQNNGV. The CDR3 covers 15 residues.

With respect to this clonotype: Since no conserved phenylalanine or tryptophan closes the CDR3, a read error is the likely cause. It is unclear where the CDR3 begins or ends on the DNA, so no DNA is shown, and the CDR3 is as TCRdb lists it. The chain couples TRBV12-3 or TRBV12-4 to TRBJ2-7; TRBD1 reflects the table's D call only, with no check against the DNA. The CDR3 comprises 12 residues, both ends counted. CDR3 sequence reads: CVSRGQVYEQYS.

Notes on this clonotype: Without the conserved terminal phenylalanine or tryptophan, this CDR3 likely stems from a read error. Because the CDR3's place on the DNA is in doubt, the DNA is left out and the CDR3 is given as listed by TCRdb. This chain uses TRBV11-2 with TRBJ2-1. The CDR3 totals 13 residues, both ends included. The germline V gene has CDR1 SGHAT and CDR2 FQNNGV. CDR3 region: CASSLEASNEQSY.

Of note for this clonotype: The germline gene is not matched at one end of the junction; a read error may be the cause. The chain carries TRBV4-1 and TRBJ2-1; D unclear. Germline V CDR1 and CDR2: MGHRA, YSYEKL. CDR3 length equals 16 residues. The CDR3 DNA follows: TGCACCAGCAGCCAAGTAGACATACTCTCCTACGATGAGCAGTTCTTC. Amino acid sequence: CTSSQVDILSYDEQFF.

This clonotype was seen a handful of times. The CDR3 ends on some other residue instead of the conserved phenylalanine or tryptophan, so this is likely a read error. The rearrangement uses TRBV4-1 and TRBJ2-5; 12 nucleotides align to TRBD2. CDR1 and CDR2 (germline): MGHRA, YSYEKL. There are 16 residues in the CDR3. Germline trimming cut 3 bases from V and 4 bases from J; bases unmatched to any gene: 6. The CDR3 protein is CASSQPTSGGRETQYL. CDR3 DNA: TGCGCCAGCAGCCAGCCGACTAGCGGGGGCCGAGAGACCCAGTACCTC.

As concerns this clonotype: One junction end disagrees with the germline gene, perhaps due to a read error. CDR3 DNA sequence: TGTAGCGCATTGGGACCCGCGAACACCGGGGAGCTGTATTTT. Translated, it gives CSALGPANTGELYF. The chain carries TRBV29-1 and TRBJ2-2, with D tentatively TRBD1 or TRBD2 (5 bases each). The CDR3 length is 14 residues. The germline CDR1 and CDR2 sequences are SQVTM and ANQGSEA.